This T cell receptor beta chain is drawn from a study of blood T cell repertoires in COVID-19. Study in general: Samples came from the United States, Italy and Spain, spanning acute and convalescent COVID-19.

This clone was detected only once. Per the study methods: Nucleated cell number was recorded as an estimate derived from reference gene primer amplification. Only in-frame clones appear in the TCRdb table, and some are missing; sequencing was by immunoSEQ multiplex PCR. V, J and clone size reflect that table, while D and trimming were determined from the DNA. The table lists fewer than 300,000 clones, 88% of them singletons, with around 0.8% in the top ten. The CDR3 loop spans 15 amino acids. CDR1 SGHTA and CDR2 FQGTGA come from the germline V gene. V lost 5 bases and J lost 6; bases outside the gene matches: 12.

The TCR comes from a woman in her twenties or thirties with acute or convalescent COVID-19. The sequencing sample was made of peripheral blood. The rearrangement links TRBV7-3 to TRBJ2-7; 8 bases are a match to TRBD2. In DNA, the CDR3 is TGTGCCAGCAGCCCACTGGGTAGCGGGACTTCCGAGCAGTACTTC. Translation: CASSPLGSGTSEQYF.